This section outlines one T cell receptor (beta chain) sequence together with its context. This entry is derived from a study of T-cell memory formation after mild COVID-19. Per the germline V gene, CDR1 is MNHEY and CDR2 is SVGAGI. The CDR3 is 14 residues long. The V and J ends lost 4 bases and 0 bases, in that order; junction bases with no gene match: 3. TCRdb called the 5' RACE reads again in MiXCR, with one record for every CDR3 protein. The sample yields over 400,000 distinct CDR3 sequences, 23% seen once. This receptor was obtained from an adult woman who had mild COVID-19 (a few samples of this study predate the infection). Cell type and time point are not known. V gene TRBV6-5 combines with J gene TRBJ2-7, with 7 bases matching TRBD1. The sample consisted of PBMCs or a T cell subset sorted from them (not recorded which). The CDR3 protein is CASSFGQDSYEQYF. CDR3 DNA sequence: TGTGCCAGCAGTTTCGGACAGGACTCCTACGAGCAGTACTTC.